Presented here are 29 T cell receptor beta chains from one specimen sequenced in a study of blood T cells in healthy people across ages. A second about 7 to 11 cycle PCR used barcoded and J-beta primers. Using its own MiXCR run on the 5' RACE reads, TCRdb lists one record per CDR3 protein. The data show some 760,000 distinct CDR3 sequences, roughly 25% seen once. The sample was also linked to a second study, of T cells of mothers and their children.

Specimen: blood. The receptors shown here come from a boy aged 10-17 years in good health.

V gene TRBV10-3 combines with J gene TRBJ2-7, with a weak D call TRBD1 (6 bases). There are 13 residues in the CDR3. Germline V gene lookup returns CDR1 ENHRY and CDR2 SYGVKD. V was trimmed by 1 base and J by 7 bases, leaving 11 bases between them. The CDR3 loop is CAISEFSGEEQYF. For the CDR3, the DNA is TGTGCCATCAGTGAGTTCTCAGGGGAAGAGCAGTACTTC.

V usage is TRBV6-5 and J usage is TRBJ1-1, with a weak D call TRBD1 (5 bases). Germline V gene data show CDR1 as MNHEY and CDR2 as SVGAGI. Trimming stripped 4 bases from V and 7 bases from J, with 10 bases between. CDR3 length: 12 residues. This chain's CDR3 is CASSWQGVEAFF. CDR3 sequence (DNA): TGTGCCAGCAGTTGGCAGGGAGTTGAAGCTTTCTTT.

With respect to this clonotype: One junction end disagrees with the germline gene, perhaps due to a read error. The genes are TRBV9 and TRBJ2-5, with a tentative D call TRBD2 (5 bases). The CDR3 totals 13 residues. Germline V CDR1 and CDR2: SGDLS, YYNGEE. CDR3 sequence (DNA): TGTGCCAGCAGCGCTATGGGTGGGGAGACCCAGCACTTC. Encoded protein: CASSAMGGETQHF. Full variable domain (remainder filled in from reference TRBV9 and TRBJ2-5): DSGVTQTPKHLITATGQRVTLRCSPRSGDLSVYWYQQSLDQGLQFLIQYYNGEERAKGNILERFSAQQFPDLHSELNLSSLELGDSALYFCASSAMGGETQHFGPGTRLLVL.

The genes are TRBV25-1 and TRBJ2-1, with 10 bases lining up with TRBD2. From germline, CDR1 is MGHDK and CDR2 SYGVNS. The V gene end was trimmed by 0 bases and the J gene end by 7 bases; junction bases not matched to a gene: 6. The CDR3 contains 16 residues. The CDR3 loop reads CASSEYKLAGENEQFF. DNA of the CDR3: TGTGCCAGCAGTGAATATAAGCTAGCGGGGGAGAATGAGCAGTTCTTC.

The V and J genes are TRBV6-1 and TRBJ1-1; 7 nucleotides align to TRBD1. The CDR3 sequence is 14 residues long. CDR1 and CDR2 from the germline V gene are MNHNS and SASEGT. The V and J ends lost 8 bases and 0 bases, in that order; junction bases with no gene match: 6. The CDR3 region is CASGSTGLNTEAFF. Here the CDR3 DNA reads TGTGCCAGCGGGTCGACAGGGCTGAACACTGAAGCTTTCTTT.

This chain connects TRBV29-1 to TRBJ1-4, with D possibly being TRBD1 (6 bases). CDR1 is SQVTM, CDR2 ANQGSEA, per germline. The CDR3 length is 13 residues. Deletions cut 8 bases from V and 5 bases from J, with 15 bases between. The CDR3 is CSTPGEGNEKLFF. CDR3 nucleotides: TGCAGCACCCCAGGGGAAGGGAATGAAAAACTGTTTTTT.

This clonotype was seen only a few times. The chain recombines TRBV18 with TRBJ2-3; D is undetermined. Germline loops: CDR1 KGHSH, CDR2 LQKENI. The CDR3 is 19 residues long. V lost 2 bases and J 0 bases, leaving 21 bases between the germline ends. CDR3 amino acids: CASSPALTSIRLSTDTQYF. Here the CDR3 DNA reads TGTGCCAGCTCACCAGCCCTTACCTCTATCCGCCTTAGCACAGATACGCAGTATTTT.

V and J are TRBV20-1 and TRBJ2-3; 9 bases match TRBD2. Germline lookup yields CDR1 DFQATT and CDR2 SNEGSKA (reference sequence). This CDR3 contains 20 residues. J was trimmed by 3 bases and V by 5 bases; bases with no gene match: 24. The CDR3 DNA follows: TGCAGTGCTGAGACCCTTTGGGATGGTGAGACTAGCGGCCCTACAGATACGCAGTATTTT. This translates into CSAETLWDGETSGPTDTQYF.

V is TRBV20-1 and J is TRBJ1-4; TRBD1 agrees at 7 bases. V gave up 4 bases and J gave up 3 bases; unmatched junction bases: 17. Germline CDR1 DFQATT, CDR2 SNEGSKA (reference sequence). The CDR3 spans 18 residues. For the CDR3, the DNA is TGCAGTGCTACCCCCTTTGAGACAGGGATCTTCTCTAATGAAAAACTGTTTTTT. Translating it yields CSATPFETGIFSNEKLFF.

This clonotype showed up just a few times. This chain joins TRBV29-1 and TRBJ2-1; D possibly corresponds to TRBD2 (5 bases). The V end lost 7 bases, the J end lost 0 bases, and 16 bases lay between the germline ends. The germline V gene encodes CDR1 SQVTM and CDR2 ANQGSEA. The CDR3 has 15 amino acids. The CDR3 spells CSAQAGSSSYNEQFF. The CDR3 DNA sequence: TGCAGCGCCCAGGCGGGTTCGAGCTCCTACAATGAGCAGTTCTTC.

This clonotype was observed a handful of times. V and J are TRBV2 and TRBJ2-7; 10 bases map to TRBD2. The CDR3 extends over 14 amino acids. Germline CDR1 and CDR2: SNHLY and FYNNEI. Losses at the gene ends were 10 bases for V and 1 base for J; bases not matched to a gene: 7. CDR3 sequence reads: CAMQLLAGSYEQYF. As DNA, the CDR3 is TGTGCCATGCAACTACTAGCGGGATCCTACGAGCAGTACTTC.

This clonotype was counted between two and nine times. The chain joins TRBV3-1 to TRBJ2-5; D gene unclear. V dropped 2 bases and J dropped 1 base, with 14 bases sitting between them. The CDR3 is 16 amino acids. CDR1 is LGHDT, CDR2 YNNKEL, per germline (reference sequence). The CDR3 DNA is TGTGCCAGCAGCCAAATAGAGTGGGAAAGCCAAGAGACCCAGTACTTC. Encoded protein: CASSQIEWESQETQYF.

The chain couples TRBV2 to TRBJ2-7; the D gene is possibly TRBD2 (6 bases). The CDR3 has 15 residues. Trimming removed 0 bases at V and 7 bases at J, with 16 bases between. Germline-derived CDR1 and CDR2 are SNHLY and FYNNEI. The CDR3 spells CASSEAGTPMGEQYF. CDR3 DNA sequence: TGTGCCAGCAGTGAAGCGGGGACTCCAATGGGGGAGCAGTACTTC.

This clonotype was observed a handful of times. The J gene is TRBJ2-5, the V gene TRBV24-1; 7 bases fit TRBD1. CDR3 length equals 16 residues. Germline loops: CDR1 KGHDR, CDR2 SFDVKD. The V gene end was trimmed by 2 bases and the J gene end by 0 bases; junction bases not matched to a gene: 5. CDR3 region: CATSDSGTAYQETQYF. As DNA, the CDR3 is TGTGCCACCAGTGATTCGGGGACAGCTTACCAAGAGACCCAGTACTTC.

DNA of the CDR3: TGTGCCAGCAGTCCACCCCGGACAGACCGCTACTACGAGCAGTACTTC. Its protein product is CASSPPRTDRYYEQYF. The V and J genes are TRBV27 and TRBJ2-7, with D maybe TRBD1 (6 bases). Germline loops: CDR1 MNHEY, CDR2 SMNVEV (reference sequence). The CDR3 is 16 amino acids. With 5 bases removed from V and 3 bases from J, the gap between germline ends came to 20 bases.

J is TRBJ2-3 and V is TRBV9; D is unclear. V was clipped by 3 bases and J by 3 bases, with 5 bases between them. Germline V lookup: CDR1 SGDLS, CDR2 YYNGEE. CDR3 length equals 12 residues. The CDR3 coding sequence is TGTGCCAGCAGCGACCCTACAGATACGCAGTATTTT. This sequence encodes CASSDPTDTQYF.

This clonotype was seen a few times. The chain couples TRBV7-9 to TRBJ1-4; D is uncertain. This CDR3 spans 14 amino acids. CDR1 and CDR2 from the germline V gene are SEHNR and FQNEAQ (reference sequence). Deletions cut 3 bases from V and 4 bases from J, with 9 bases between. CDR3 nucleotides: TGTGCCAGCAGCTTCCGAACTGGTAATGAAAAACTGTTTTTT. It translates to CASSFRTGNEKLFF.

The V gene is TRBV6-1, the J gene TRBJ2-5, with 7 bases identical to TRBD1. V shed 1 base, J shed 5 bases, and the junction held 7 bases outside the gene matches. Looked up from germline, CDR1 is MNHNS and CDR2 is SASEGT. This CDR3 is built from 15 residues. The CDR3 DNA sequence: TGTGCCAGCAGTGAAGAAAACAGGGGCGGGGAGACCCAGTACTTC. Residues: CASSEENRGGETQYF.

This clonotype was detected only a few times. The junction departs from the called germline gene at one end, perhaps through a read error. The gene calls are TRBV7-9 and TRBJ2-5; 10 nucleotides agree with TRBD2. Germline CDR1 and CDR2: SEHNR and FQNEAQ (reference sequence). This CDR3 comprises 12 residues. As DNA, the CDR3 is TGTGCCAGCAGAAAAGCGGGGGGGCCGGAGTTCTTC. As protein: CASRKAGGPEFF. Full variable domain (rest looked up from reference TRBV7-9 and TRBJ2-5): DTGVSQNPRHKITKRGQNVTFRCDPISEHNRLYWYRQTLGQGPEFLTYFQNEAQLEKSRLLSDRFSAERPKGSFSTLEIQRTEQGDSAMYLCASRKAGGPEFFGPGTRLLVL.

The J gene is TRBJ2-3, the V gene TRBV10-3; D gene uncertain. The CDR3 spans 13 residues. Germline lookup yields CDR1 ENHRY and CDR2 SYGVKD. Trimming took 7 bases from V and 0 from J, leaving 8 bases between them. The CDR3 nucleotides are TGTGCCATCAATTCTTTCAGCACAGATACGCAGTATTTT. Amino acids: CAINSFSTDTQYF.

This rearrangement joins TRBV9 to TRBJ1-1, with no clear D. This CDR3 is built from 15 residues. The V gene's germline CDR1 is SGDLS and CDR2 YYNGEE. V shed 0 bases and J shed 1 base, with 10 bases lying between them. CDR3 sequence: CASSVAHRENTEAFF. The CDR3 bases are TGTGCCAGCAGCGTAGCTCACAGAGAGAACACTGAAGCTTTCTTT.

The table lists this clonotype with a few counts. The chain is built from TRBV11-2 and TRBJ2-1; D may be TRBD2 (5 bases). There are 15 residues in the CDR3. Germline-derived CDR1 and CDR2 are SGHAT and FQNNGV. Deletions cut 0 bases from V and 8 bases from J, with 14 bases between. CDR3 in DNA: TGTGCCAGCAGCTTAGATGGCAGAGGGCCTGATGAGCAGTTCTTC. Translating gives CASSLDGRGPDEQFF.

This clonotype was detected a few times. This chain connects TRBV6-1 to TRBJ2-7, with D unresolved. The germline V gene has CDR1 MNHNS and CDR2 SASEGT. The V and J ends lost 8 bases and 3 bases respectively, with 14 bases between them. This CDR3 is built from 13 residues. The CDR3 coding sequence is TGTGCCAGCCGACCTGGATGGGACTACGAGCAGTACTTC. Its protein product is CASRPGWDYEQYF.

This chain uses TRBV29-1 with TRBJ2-5, with 8 bases identical to TRBD1. The J call may be mistaken, given a closer DNA end match to TRBJ2-7. There are 12 residues in the CDR3. The germline V gene encodes CDR1 SQVTM and CDR2 ANQGSEA. The CDR3 here is CSFRGQGYEQYF. For the CDR3, the DNA is TGCAGCTTTCGTGGACAGGGCTACGAGCAGTACTTC.

This sequence joins TRBV29-1 and TRBJ1-1, with D perhaps matching TRBD1 (5 bases). Germline CDR1 and CDR2: SQVTM and ANQGSEA. This CDR3 has 11 amino acids. Trimming pared 7 bases from V and 5 bases from J, leaving 11 bases between. CDR3 loop: CSALQGTEAFF. In DNA, the CDR3 is TGCAGCGCTCTCCAGGGAACTGAAGCTTTCTTT. The full variable domain, rest sourced from reference TRBV29-1 and TRBJ1-1, is SAVISQKPSRDICQRGTSLTIQCQVDSQVTMMFWYRQQPGQSLTLIATANQGSEATYESGFVIDKFPISRPNLTFSTLTVSNMSPEDSSIYLCSALQGTEAFFGQGTRLTVV.

This clonotype has just a few counts. This chain links TRBV7-2 with TRBJ2-5, with a possible D match to TRBD2 (6 bases). Matching the DNA end better, TRBJ2-7 makes the J call doubtful. The germline CDR1 and CDR2 sequences are SGHTA and FQGNSA. The CDR3 is 15 residues long. Here the CDR3 reads CASSLFLGGAYEQYF. The DNA for the CDR3 is TGTGCCAGCAGCTTGTTTCTCGGCGGGGCCTACGAGCAGTACTTC.

This chain joins TRBV5-1 and TRBJ2-3, with 7 bases aligning to TRBD2. The CDR3 covers 17 residues. Germline V CDR1 and CDR2: SGHRS, YFSETQ. With V trimmed by 4 bases and J by 2 bases, 13 bases remained unmatched. The CDR3 region is CASSLDWTGTTTDTQYF. CDR3 bases: TGCGCCAGCAGCCTGGATTGGACCGGGACTACCACAGATACGCAGTATTTT.

The J gene is TRBJ2-6, the V gene TRBV4-1; the D gene could be TRBD1 or TRBD2 (6 bases each). The CDR3 spans 18 residues. V was trimmed by 2 bases and J by 2 bases, leaving 16 bases between them. Germline V gene data show CDR1 as MGHRA and CDR2 as YSYEKL. CDR3 in DNA: TGCGCCAGCAGCCAATCCATCGGGGGCGCCCCTGGGGCCAACGTCCTGACTTTC. Its translation is CASSQSIGGAPGANVLTF.

The V call is TRBV12-5, the J call TRBJ2-7; tentative D call: TRBD1 (6 bases). V shed 1 base and J shed 0 bases, with 19 bases lying between them. Germline V lookup: CDR1 LGHNT, CDR2 FRNRAP. The CDR3 has 18 amino acids. The CDR3 nucleotides read TGTGCTAGTGGTTTGGGACCTATGGGCAGGGGCAACTCCTACGAGCAGTACTTC. This codes for CASGLGPMGRGNSYEQYF.